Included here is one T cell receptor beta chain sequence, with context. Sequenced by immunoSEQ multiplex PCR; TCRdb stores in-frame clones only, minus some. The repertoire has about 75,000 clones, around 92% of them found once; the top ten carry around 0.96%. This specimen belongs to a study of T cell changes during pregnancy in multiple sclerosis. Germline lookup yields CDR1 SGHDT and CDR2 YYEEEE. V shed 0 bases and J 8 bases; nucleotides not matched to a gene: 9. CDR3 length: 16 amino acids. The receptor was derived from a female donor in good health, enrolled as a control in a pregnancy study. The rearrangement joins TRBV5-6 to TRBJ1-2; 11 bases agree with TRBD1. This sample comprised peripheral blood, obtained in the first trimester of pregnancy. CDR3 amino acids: CASSLVDGQGAGGYTF. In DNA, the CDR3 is TGTGCCAGCAGCTTGGTTGATGGACAGGGGGCGGGAGGCTACACCTTC.